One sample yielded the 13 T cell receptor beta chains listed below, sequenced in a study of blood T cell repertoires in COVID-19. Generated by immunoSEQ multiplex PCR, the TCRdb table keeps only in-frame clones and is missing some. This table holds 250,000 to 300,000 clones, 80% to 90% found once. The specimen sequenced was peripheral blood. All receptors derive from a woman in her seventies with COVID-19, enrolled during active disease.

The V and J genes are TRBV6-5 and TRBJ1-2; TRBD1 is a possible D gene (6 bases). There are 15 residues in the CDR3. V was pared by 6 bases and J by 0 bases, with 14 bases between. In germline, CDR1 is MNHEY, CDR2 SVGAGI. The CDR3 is CASRAGDGANYGYTF. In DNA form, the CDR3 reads TGTGCCAGCAGGGCAGGGGACGGAGCTAACTATGGCTACACCTTC.

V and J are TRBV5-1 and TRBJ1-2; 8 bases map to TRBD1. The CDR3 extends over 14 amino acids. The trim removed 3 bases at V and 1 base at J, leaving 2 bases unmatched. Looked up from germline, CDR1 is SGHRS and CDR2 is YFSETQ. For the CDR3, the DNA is TGCGCCAGCAGCTCGACAGGGGTTAACTATGGCTACACCTTC. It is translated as CASSSTGVNYGYTF.

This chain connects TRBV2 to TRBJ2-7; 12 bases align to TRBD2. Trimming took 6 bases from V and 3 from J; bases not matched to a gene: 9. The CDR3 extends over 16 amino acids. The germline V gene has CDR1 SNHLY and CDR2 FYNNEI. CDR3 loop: CASRDPLAGGVYEQYF. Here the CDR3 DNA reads TGTGCCAGCAGGGACCCTCTAGCGGGGGGGGTCTACGAGCAGTACTTC.

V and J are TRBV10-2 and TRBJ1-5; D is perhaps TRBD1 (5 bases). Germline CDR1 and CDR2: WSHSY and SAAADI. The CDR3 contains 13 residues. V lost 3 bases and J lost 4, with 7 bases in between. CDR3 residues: CASSDSGNQPQHF. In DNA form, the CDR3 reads TGCGCCAGCAGTGACTCAGGGAATCAGCCCCAGCATTTT.

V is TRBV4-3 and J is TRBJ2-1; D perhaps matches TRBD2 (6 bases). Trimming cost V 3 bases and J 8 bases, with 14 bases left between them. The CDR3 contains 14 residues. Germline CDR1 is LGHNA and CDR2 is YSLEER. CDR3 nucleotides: TGCGCCAGCAGCCAGGTAGCGGCGAGAGATGAGCAGTTCTTC. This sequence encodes CASSQVAARDEQFF.

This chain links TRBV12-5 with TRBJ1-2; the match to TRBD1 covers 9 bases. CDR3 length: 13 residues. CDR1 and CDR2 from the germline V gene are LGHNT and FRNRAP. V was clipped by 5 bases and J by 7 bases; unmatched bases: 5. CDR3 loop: CASGPGTGFGYTF. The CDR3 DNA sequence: TGTGCTAGTGGTCCCGGGACAGGGTTTGGCTACACCTTC.

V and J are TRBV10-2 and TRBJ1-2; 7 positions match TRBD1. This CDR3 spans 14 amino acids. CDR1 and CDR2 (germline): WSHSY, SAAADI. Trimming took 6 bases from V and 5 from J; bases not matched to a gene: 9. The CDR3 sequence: CASSPGAGGYGYTF. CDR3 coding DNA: TGCGCCAGCAGCCCGGGGGCAGGGGGATATGGCTACACCTTC.

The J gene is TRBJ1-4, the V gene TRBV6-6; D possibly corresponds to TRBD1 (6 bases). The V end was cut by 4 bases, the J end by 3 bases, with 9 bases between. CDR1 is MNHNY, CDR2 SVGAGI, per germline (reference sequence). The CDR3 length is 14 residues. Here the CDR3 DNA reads TGTGCCAGCAGTTTACAGGGCTCTAATGAAAAACTGTTTTTT. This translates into CASSLQGSNEKLFF.

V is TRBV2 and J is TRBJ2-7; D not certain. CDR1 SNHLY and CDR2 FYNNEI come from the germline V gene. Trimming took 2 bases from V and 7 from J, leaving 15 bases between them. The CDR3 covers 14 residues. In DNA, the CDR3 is TGTGCCAGCAGTGAAAATTCCCCAGGATGGGAGCAGTACTTC. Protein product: CASSENSPGWEQYF.

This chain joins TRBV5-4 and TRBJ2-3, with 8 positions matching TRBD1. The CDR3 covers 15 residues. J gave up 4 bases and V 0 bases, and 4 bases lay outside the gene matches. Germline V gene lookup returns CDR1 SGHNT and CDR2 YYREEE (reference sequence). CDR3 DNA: TGTGCCAGCAGCTTGGCCCCGGGACAGGCAGATACGCAGTATTTT. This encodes CASSLAPGQADTQYF.

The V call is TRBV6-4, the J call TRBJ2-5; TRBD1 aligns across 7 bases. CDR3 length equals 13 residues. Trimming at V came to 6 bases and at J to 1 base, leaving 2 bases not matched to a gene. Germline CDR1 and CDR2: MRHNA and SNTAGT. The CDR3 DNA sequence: TGTGCCAGCAGACAGGGGTCCCAAGAGACCCAGTACTTC. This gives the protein CASRQGSQETQYF.

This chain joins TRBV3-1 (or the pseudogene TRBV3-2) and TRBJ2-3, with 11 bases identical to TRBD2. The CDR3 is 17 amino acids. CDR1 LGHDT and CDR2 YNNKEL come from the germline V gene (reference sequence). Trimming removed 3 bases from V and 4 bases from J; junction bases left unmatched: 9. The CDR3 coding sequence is TGTGCCAGCAGCCAGGATCGACTAGCGGGGTTCGCAGATACGCAGTATTTT. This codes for CASSQDRLAGFADTQYF.

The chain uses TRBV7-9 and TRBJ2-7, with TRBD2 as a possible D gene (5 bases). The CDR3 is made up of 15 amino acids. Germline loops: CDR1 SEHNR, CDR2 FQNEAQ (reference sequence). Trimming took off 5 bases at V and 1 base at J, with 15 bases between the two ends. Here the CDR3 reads CASSQQVALSYEQYF. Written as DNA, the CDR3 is TGTGCCAGCAGCCAGCAGGTAGCGCTGTCCTACGAGCAGTACTTC.